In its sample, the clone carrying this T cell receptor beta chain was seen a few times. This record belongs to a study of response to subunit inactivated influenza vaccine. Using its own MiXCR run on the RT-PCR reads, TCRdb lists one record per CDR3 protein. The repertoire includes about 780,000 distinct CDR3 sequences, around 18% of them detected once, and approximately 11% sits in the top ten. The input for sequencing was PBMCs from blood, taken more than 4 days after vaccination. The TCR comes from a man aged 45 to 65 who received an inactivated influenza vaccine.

CDR3 amino acids: CASSYGQGPQETQYF. DNA of the CDR3: TGTGCCAGCAGTTACGGACAGGGGCCACAAGAGACCCAGTACTTC. The J gene is TRBJ2-5, the V gene TRBV6-5; 9 bases match TRBD1. This CDR3 comprises 15 residues. Germline-derived CDR1 and CDR2 are MNHEY and SVGAGI. With V trimmed by 2 bases and J by 2 bases, 3 bases remained unmatched.